This T cell receptor (beta chain) was profiled in a study of blood T cell repertoires in COVID-19. Study details: T cells, B-cell-depleted T cells, or PBMCs supplied cDNA or gDNA.

In the study's own analysis: The assay estimated nucleated cells by amplifying reference gene primers. Here immunoSEQ multiplex PCR was the method, and the copy in TCRdb shows in-frame clones only, minus some. V and J calls and clone size are those listed in that table; D and trimming were worked out from the DNA. In the table there are 150,000 to 200,000 clones, almost 85% of which are singletons. Specimen: peripheral blood. This receptor was identified in a woman older than 75 with acute or convalescent COVID-19.

CDR3 DNA: TGTGCCAGCTCACACATTCCGGGACAGGAAGCTAACTATGGCTACACCTTC. It yields the protein CASSHIPGQEANYGYTF. V gene TRBV18 combines with J gene TRBJ1-2; 8 bases are a match to TRBD1. Looked up from germline, CDR1 is KGHSH and CDR2 is LQKENI. J lost 0 bases, V lost 4 bases, and 10 bases had no gene match. There are 17 residues in the CDR3.